Listed below are T cell receptor beta chains from one sample, sequenced in a study of human T cells and chemical hapten exposure. MiXCR was run by TCRdb on the RACE reads, yielding one entry per CDR3 protein. There are roughly 60,000 distinct CDR3 sequences in the sample; 6.5% to 8.5% occur only once, and approximately 1.6% lies in the top ten. Sample: whole blood, taken in connection with sensitization to the hapten diphenylcyclopropenone (DPC). The receptors come from a woman in her 30s with alopecia areata. Some clones in this sample may be carry-over from other donors' samples. Each CDR3 is given with its conserved first and last residue. D genes are given only for firm matches. Only some rows state a clone size, as once, few, many or a class for expanded clones.

>12|.|many|TRBJ1-6|TRBV27
CASGVFNSPLHF
TGTGCCAGCGGGGTCTTTAATTCACCCCTCCACTTT
>14|TRBD2|many|TRBJ2-1|TRBV30
CARSGTSGANEQFF
TGTGCCCGATCCGGGACTAGCGGGGCGAATGAGCAGTTCTTC
>13|.|many|TRBJ1-2|TRBV10-3
CAITQQANYGYTF
TGTGCCATCACCCAACAAGCTAACTATGGCTACACCTTC
>22|.|many|TRBJ1-1|TRBV5-1
CASSSFRGLSNTHYPLSTEAFF
TGCGCCAGCAGCTCCTTCCGGGGTCTCTCCAATACCCACTACCCATTGAGCACTGAAGCTTTCTTT
>16|TRBD1|many|TRBJ1-2|TRBV6-5
CASSYGQGNLFYGYTF
TGTGCCAGCAGTTACGGACAGGGAAATCTTTTCTATGGCTACACCTTC
>15|.|many|TRBJ1-3|TRBV20-1
CSARDWNSSGNTIYF
TGCAGTGCTAGAGATTGGAACTCCTCTGGAAACACCATATATTTT
>18|.|many|TRBJ1-3|TRBV6-5
CASSYVPLQPISGNTIYF
TGTGCCAGCAGTTACGTCCCTTTGCAGCCGATTTCTGGAAACACCATATATTTT
>16|TRBD1|many|TRBJ1-2|TRBV11-2
CASSEDRDLLSDGYTF
TGTGCCAGCAGCGAGGACAGGGATTTGCTTTCAGATGGCTACACCTTC
>18|TRBD2|many|TRBJ2-3|TRBV3-1
CASSQVFQAGGYTDTQYF
TGTGCCAGCAGCCAAGTTTTTCAGGCGGGGGGCTACACAGATACGCAGTATTTT
>14|TRBD2|.|TRBJ2-1|TRBV5-1
CASYSGGAPVEQFF
TGCGCCAGCTACAGCGGGGGGGCTCCAGTCGAGCAGTTCTTC
>15|TRBD2|many|TRBJ2-3|TRBV20-1
CSAGTSGGSTDTQYF
TGCAGTGCCGGGACTAGCGGGGGGTCCACAGATACGCAGTATTTT
>14|.|many|TRBJ2-3|TRBV10-3
CAIQRDSDPDTQYF
TGTGCCATACAGAGGGACTCTGATCCGGATACGCAGTATTTT
>15|.|many|TRBJ2-7|TRBV20-1
CSASPAGRGPYEQYF
TGCAGTGCCAGCCCTGCGGGAAGGGGACCCTACGAGCAGTACTTC
>17|TRBD2|medium-sized|TRBJ2-3|TRBV3-1
CASSRDQTSGGPDTQYF
TGTGCCAGCAGCCGCGACCAGACTAGCGGGGGCCCAGATACGCAGTATTTT
>15|.|many|TRBJ1-2|TRBV5-1
CASSLGWGLNYGYTF
TGCGCCAGCAGCTTGGGATGGGGCCTTAACTATGGCTACACCTTC
>16|.|many|TRBJ2-3|TRBV5-1
CASSLGLTTSTDTQYF
TGCGCCAGCAGCCTGGGACTGACTACGAGCACAGATACGCAGTATTTT
>17|TRBD1|many|TRBJ1-1|TRBV6-1
CASSEFGGTGMRTEAFF
TGTGCCAGCAGTGAATTCGGGGGGACAGGGATGAGGACTGAAGCTTTCTTT
>14|.|few|TRBJ1-6|TRBV12-5
CASGLVKGGSPLHF
TGTGCTAGTGGTTTGGTAAAGGGGGGATCACCCCTCCACTTT
>20|.|many|TRBJ1-4|TRBV3-1
CASSQGSHQTYTVVREKLFF
TGTGCCAGCAGCCAAGGTTCACACCAGACGTATACGGTTGTCCGAGAAAAACTGTTTTTT
>20|TRBD1|many|TRBJ1-5|TRBV9
CASSPPWDRHCLNSNQPQHF
TGTGCCAGCAGCCCCCCTTGGGACAGGCATTGCCTAAATAGCAATCAGCCCCAGCATTTT
>17|.|many|TRBJ2-2|TRBV6-5
CASSYTTTQALPGELFF
TGTGCCAGCAGTTACACCACGACTCAAGCCCTTCCCGGGGAGCTGTTTTTT
>17|TRBD2|many|TRBJ2-2|TRBV12-3/TRBV12-4
CASSQSTLARVTGELFF
TGTGCCAGCAGCCAAAGCACACTAGCGAGGGTCACCGGGGAGCTGTTTTTT
>18|.|few|TRBJ1-1|TRBV9
CASSSNRDRPFSNTEAFF
TGTGCCAGCAGCTCTAACCGGGACCGACCCTTTTCGAACACTGAAGCTTTCTTT
>15|.|many|TRBJ2-3|TRBV5-4
CASSLVGLSTDTQYF
TGTGCCAGCAGCTTGGTGGGCCTAAGCACAGATACGCAGTATTTT
>12|.|many|TRBJ1-1|TRBV7-9
CARADTTSEAFF
TGTGCCAGAGCCGACACCACCTCTGAAGCTTTCTTT
>13|.|many|TRBJ2-2|TRBV18
CASSPAGSGELFF
TGTGCCAGCTCACCAGCAGGGAGCGGGGAGCTGTTTTTT
>13|TRBD2|.|TRBJ2-3|TRBV20-1
CSALGLAGDTQYF
TGCAGTGCGCTCGGACTAGCGGGAGATACGCAGTATTTT
>12|.|many|TRBJ2-1|TRBV24-1
CATSGENNEQFF
TGTGCCACCAGTGGGGAGAACAATGAGCAGTTCTTC
>16|.|.|TRBJ1-2|TRBV12-3/TRBV12-4
CASSSTSGSSRYGYTF
TGTGCCAGCAGCTCAACCTCCGGCTCCTCCCGCTATGGCTACACCTTC
>16|TRBD2|many|TRBJ2-1|TRBV3-1
CASSFRLADSYNEQFF
TGTGCCAGCAGCTTTCGCCTAGCGGACTCCTACAATGAGCAGTTCTTC
>13|.|many|TRBJ1-2|TRBV5-1
CASRDPTDYGYTF
TGCGCCAGCAGGGACCCGACCGACTATGGCTACACCTTC
>15|TRBD1|many|TRBJ2-1|TRBV2
CASSETGGPYNEQFF
TGTGCCAGCAGCGAAACAGGGGGCCCCTACAATGAGCAGTTCTTC
>16|TRBD2|many|TRBJ2-3|TRBV7-8
CASSLGTSGNTDTQYF
TGTGCCAGCAGCTTAGGGACTAGCGGAAACACAGATACGCAGTATTTT
>15|TRBD1|.|TRBJ1-2|TRBV9
CASSPGQGGIYGYTF
TGTGCCAGCAGCCCAGGACAGGGCGGCATCTATGGCTACACCTTC
>17|TRBD2|many|TRBJ2-5|TRBV20-1
CSAPPWTARGGPKTQYF
TGCAGTGCCCCTCCGTGGACTGCGCGGGGGGGCCCGAAGACCCAGTACTTC
>15|.|many|TRBJ1-1|TRBV7-9
CASSLVGTANTEAFF
TGTGCCAGCAGCTTAGTTGGGACGGCAAACACTGAAGCTTTCTTT
>16|.|many|TRBJ2-3|TRBV12-3/TRBV12-4
CASSQGSSYSTDTQYF
TGTGCCAGCAGCCAGGGCTCTAGCTATAGCACAGATACGCAGTATTTT
>15|TRBD2|.|TRBJ2-5|TRBV5-4
CASSPSGGPQETQYF
TGTGCCAGCAGCCCCAGCGGGGGGCCTCAAGAGACCCAGTACTTC
>16|TRBD1|many|TRBJ2-1|TRBV5-5
CASSLGVRDRGNEQFF
TGTGCCAGCAGCTTGGGGGTCCGGGACAGGGGGAATGAGCAGTTCTTC
>12|TRBD1|few|TRBJ1-2|TRBV29-1
CSAPDRVNGYTF
TGCAGCGCGCCGGACAGGGTCAACGGCTACACCTTC
>14|.|many|TRBJ2-5|TRBV10-3
CAISGETRQETQYF
TGTGCCATCAGTGGGGAAACTAGGCAAGAGACCCAGTACTTC
>17|.|few|TRBJ2-3|TRBV5-1
CASSSRVSGASTDTQYF
TGCGCCAGCAGCTCCCGCGTATCGGGGGCGTCCACAGATACGCAGTATTTT
>14|.|many|TRBJ2-2|TRBV3-1
CASSQGWGSGELFF
TGTGCCAGCAGCCAAGGCTGGGGAAGTGGGGAGCTGTTTTTT
>12|.|few|TRBJ1-5|TRBV20-1
CSAARTGMPQHF
TGCAGTGCGGCCCGGACGGGTATGCCCCAGCATTTT
>14|TRBD1|many|TRBJ1-2|TRBV5-1
CASSSRDRGYGYTF
TGCGCCAGCAGCAGCCGGGACAGGGGCTATGGCTACACCTTC
>13|.|many|TRBJ1-5|TRBV5-1
CASSLIPNQPQHF
TGCGCCAGCAGCTTGATACCAAATCAGCCCCAGCATTTT
>13|.|medium-sized|TRBJ2-7|TRBV20-1
CSARGNEFYEQYF
TGCAGTGCTAGAGGGAATGAATTCTACGAGCAGTACTTC
>11|.|many|TRBJ2-1|TRBV20-1
CSARVGSEQFF
TGCAGTGCTAGAGTCGGCAGTGAGCAGTTCTTC
>16|.|.|TRBJ1-3|TRBV9
CASSARQLGSGNTIYF
TGTGCCAGCAGCGCCAGACAATTAGGCTCTGGAAACACCATATATTTT
>15|TRBD1|many|TRBJ2-7|TRBV5-4
CASSSTGTGAYEQYF
TGTGCCAGCAGCTCGACCGGGACAGGGGCCTACGAGCAGTACTTC
>13|.|many|TRBJ2-3|TRBV29-1
CSVVGGGPDTQYF
TGCAGCGTGGTGGGGGGTGGGCCAGATACGCAGTATTTT
>16|TRBD1|many|TRBJ1-2|TRBV6-2/TRBV6-3
CASSYSFTGALYGYTF
TGTGCCAGCAGTTACTCGTTCACAGGGGCCCTTTATGGCTACACCTTC
>11|.|many|TRBJ1-1|TRBV7-2
CASSPYTEAFF
TGTGCCAGCAGCCCGTACACTGAAGCTTTCTTT
>14|TRBD1|many|TRBJ2-7|TRBV7-3
CASSLDRARDEQYF
TGTGCCAGCAGCTTAGACAGGGCGCGCGACGAGCAGTACTTC
>15|TRBD1|many|TRBJ1-1|TRBV18
CASSPFPGGDTEAFF
TGTGCCAGCTCACCATTCCCAGGGGGAGACACTGAAGCTTTCTTT